The clone carrying this T cell receptor beta chain has just a few counts. This sample is drawn from a study of blood T cell repertoires in COVID-19. Study as a whole: From the United States, Italy and Spain came samples of acute and convalescent COVID-19. T cells, B-cell-depleted T cells, or PBMCs provided the cDNA or gDNA that served as material.

As handled by the study authors: Using reference gene primer amplification, nucleated cell counts were estimated. Data came from immunoSEQ multiplex PCR; TCRdb stores just in-frame clones and leaves some out. V and J calls and clone size are those listed in that table; D and trimming were worked out from the DNA. The data contain hundreds of thousands of clones, about 86% of them singletons. Germline values: CDR1 MNHEY, CDR2 SMNVEV (reference sequence). V dropped 6 bases and J dropped 2 bases, with 16 bases sitting between them. The CDR3 covers 15 residues. This TCR was sampled from a woman in her 50s with acute or convalescent COVID-19. Sequenced input: peripheral blood. The rearrangement joins TRBV27 to TRBJ1-1; maybe TRBD1 (6 bases). CDR3 loop: CASSHLRGGNTEAFF. The CDR3 DNA is TGTGCCAGCAGCCACCTCAGGGGCGGAAACACTGAAGCTTTCTTT.